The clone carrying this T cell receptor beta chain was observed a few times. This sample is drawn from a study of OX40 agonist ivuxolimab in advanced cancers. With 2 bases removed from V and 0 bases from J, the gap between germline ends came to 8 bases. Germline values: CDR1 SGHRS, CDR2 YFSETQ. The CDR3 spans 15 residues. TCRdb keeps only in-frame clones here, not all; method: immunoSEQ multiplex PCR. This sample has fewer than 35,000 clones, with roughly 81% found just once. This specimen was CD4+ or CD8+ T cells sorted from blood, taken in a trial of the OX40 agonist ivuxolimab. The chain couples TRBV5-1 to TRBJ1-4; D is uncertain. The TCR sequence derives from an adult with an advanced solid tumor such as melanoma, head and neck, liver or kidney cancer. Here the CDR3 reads CASSLMDATNEKLFF. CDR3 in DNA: TGCGCCAGCAGCTTAATGGATGCAACTAATGAAAAACTGTTTTTT.